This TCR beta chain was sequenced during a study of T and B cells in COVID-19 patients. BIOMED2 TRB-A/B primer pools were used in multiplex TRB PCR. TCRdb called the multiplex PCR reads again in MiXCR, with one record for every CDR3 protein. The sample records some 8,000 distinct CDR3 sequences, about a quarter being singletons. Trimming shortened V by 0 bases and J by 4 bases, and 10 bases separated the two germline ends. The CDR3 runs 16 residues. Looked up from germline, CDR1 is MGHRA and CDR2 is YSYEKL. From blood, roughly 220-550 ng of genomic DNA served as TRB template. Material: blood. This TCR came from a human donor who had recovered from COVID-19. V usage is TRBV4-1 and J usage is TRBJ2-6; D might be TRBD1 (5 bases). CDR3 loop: CASSQDEGVGANVLTF. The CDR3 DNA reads TGCGCCAGCAGCCAAGATGAAGGGGTAGGGGCCAACGTCCTGACTTTC.